One and the same sample provided the 9 T cell receptor beta chains below, sequenced in a study of blood T cells in healthy people across ages. Then a second PCR, running about 6 to 12 cycles, was carried out with a sample-barcoded 5' primer and a J-beta primer mix. TCRdb called the 5' RACE reads again in MiXCR, with one record for every CDR3 protein. The top ten clones hold approximately 0.79% of a sample with roughly 1,000,000 distinct CDR3 sequences, under 30% of them seen once. These data were also reused for a study on T cells of mothers and their children.

Sequencing was performed on blood. All receptors derive from a girl aged 2 to 9 in good health.

The V call is TRBV28, the J call TRBJ2-7, with D maybe TRBD1 (5 bases). Deletions cut 2 bases from V and 6 bases from J, with 11 bases between. The CDR3 consists of 13 residues. Germline CDR1 reads MDHEN; CDR2 reads SYDVKM. The CDR3 nucleotides are TGTGCCAGCAGTTTAACCAGGGCGAGCGAGCAGTACTTC. Translation: CASSLTRASEQYF.

Only a few counts were recorded for this clonotype. The chain carries TRBV29-1 and TRBJ2-7, with D possibly matching TRBD2 (6 bases). CDR1 and CDR2 (germline): SQVTM, ANQGSEA. The CDR3 contains 14 residues. Trimming removed 7 bases from V and 0 bases from J, with 16 bases in between. DNA for the CDR3: TGCAGCGCATTGGGACTCTACAGCTCCTACGAGCAGTACTTC. This gives the protein CSALGLYSSYEQYF.

This clonotype showed up just a few times. The chain is built from TRBV11-2 and TRBJ2-5, with D tentatively TRBD1 or TRBD2 (5 bases each). Germline CDR1 is SGHAT and CDR2 is FQNNGV. V gave up 0 bases and J gave up 2 bases, with 10 bases separating them. The CDR3 consists of 15 residues. The CDR3 reads CASSLDGDPQETQYF. Written as DNA, the CDR3 is TGTGCCAGCAGCTTAGATGGGGACCCGCAAGAGACCCAGTACTTC.

The genes are TRBV24-1 and TRBJ2-7; no definite D call. Germline-derived CDR1 and CDR2 are KGHDR and SFDVKD. Between the trimmed V and J ends, which lost 7 bases and 4 bases, there was a span of 4 bases. The CDR3 is made up of 10 amino acids. The CDR3 DNA is TGTGCCACCAGGGCGTACGAGCAGTACTTC. Translation: CATRAYEQYF.

This clonotype occurred a few times. The chain joins TRBV14 to TRBJ2-5, with 7 bases that match TRBD1. Trimming took 5 bases from V and 6 from J; bases not matched to a gene: 3. This CDR3 contains 12 residues. In germline, CDR1 is SGHDN, CDR2 FVKESK. The CDR3 region has the DNA TGTGCCAGCAGCAGACAGGGTCAGACCCAGTACTTC. The encoded protein is CASSRQGQTQYF. Based on the CDR3 plus reference TRBV14 and TRBJ2-5, the full variable domain is EAGVTQFPSHSVIEKGQTVTLRCDPISGHDNLYWYRRVMGKEIKFLLHFVKESKQDESGMPNNRFLAERTGGTYSTLKVQPAELEDSGVYFCASSRQGQTQYFGPGTRLLVL.

This clonotype showed up just a few times. The genes are TRBV27 and TRBJ2-5, with D perhaps matching TRBD1 (5 bases). Germline V gene lookup returns CDR1 MNHEY and CDR2 SMNVEV (reference sequence). V was trimmed by 3 bases and J by 4 bases, leaving 12 bases between them. The CDR3 covers 14 residues. The DNA of the CDR3 is TGTGCCAGCAGTTTGTCATCAGGGCCAGAGACCCAGTACTTC. It translates to CASSLSSGPETQYF.

The sample holds many counts of this clonotype. The chain couples TRBV27 to TRBJ2-7; 9 nucleotides line up with TRBD2. V lost 3 bases to trimming and J lost 2 bases; unmatched junction nucleotides: 2. The CDR3 loop spans 14 amino acids. Germline CDR1 is MNHEY and CDR2 is SMNVEV (reference sequence). In nucleotides, the CDR3 is TGTGCCAGCAGTTTGGGCGGGAGGGCCTACGAGCAGTACTTC. Residues: CASSLGGRAYEQYF.

The genes are TRBV5-1 and TRBJ2-3; perhaps TRBD2 as D (5 bases). The CDR3 covers 14 residues. Germline CDR1 reads SGHRS; CDR2 reads YFSETQ. The V end lost 6 bases, the J end lost 3 bases, and 14 bases lay between the germline ends. CDR3 coding DNA: TGCGCCAGCACGCTGGGGAGTTTGACAGATACGCAGTATTTT. It is translated as CASTLGSLTDTQYF.

The chain combines TRBV5-1 with TRBJ2-5; 10 bases match TRBD2. Losses at the gene ends were 4 bases for V and 5 bases for J; bases not matched to a gene: 8. Germline loops: CDR1 SGHRS, CDR2 YFSETQ. CDR3 length: 15 amino acids. CDR3 nucleotide sequence: TGCGCCAGCAGCGCCGGCAGCGGGGGGGCTGAGACCCAGTACTTC. Its translation is CASSAGSGGAETQYF.